Each of the 5 T cell receptor beta chains below was sequenced from the same sample in a study of T cell repertoires in cytomegalovirus infection. TCRdb itself ran the reads through MiXCR, one entry per CDR3 protein. The sample records 200,000 to 250,000 distinct CDR3 sequences, 22% being singletons. Sample: CD8+ T cells from PBMCs. These receptors originate from a human donor in good health (CMV status not recorded). Some clones in this sample may be carry-over from other donors' samples.

The rearrangement uses TRBV6-1 and TRBJ2-1; perhaps TRBD1 as D (5 bases). This CDR3 contains 12 residues. The V gene's germline CDR1 is MNHNS and CDR2 SASEGT. Trimming left V 4 bases short and J 8 bases short, with 9 bases between. In DNA form, the CDR3 reads TGTGCCAGCAGTGGGCAGGGCTATGAGCAGTTCTTC. It is translated as CASSGQGYEQFF.

This clonotype was counted at least ten times. The V call is TRBV12-3 or TRBV12-4, the J call TRBJ2-4, with 7 bases lining up with TRBD2. This CDR3 has 13 amino acids. V lost 1 base and J lost 7; bases outside the gene matches: 1. The CDR3 loop is CASSLGGGNIQYF. The CDR3 DNA follows: TGTGCCAGCAGTTTAGGGGGGGGGAACATTCAGTACTTC.

The gene calls are TRBV6-1 and TRBJ1-1; D possibly corresponds to TRBD1 (5 bases). CDR3 length: 14 residues. The V gene lost 6 bases and the J gene lost 6 bases, with 17 bases spanning the gap. Germline V gene sequence: CDR1 MNHNS, CDR2 SASEGT. The CDR3 sequence is CASRRQSVDPEAFF. CDR3 bases: TGTGCCAGCAGGAGACAGTCCGTCGACCCTGAAGCTTTCTTT.

This rearrangement joins TRBV3-1 to TRBJ2-3, with a possible D match to TRBD1 (6 bases). V was pared by 0 bases and J by 9 bases, with 19 bases between. This CDR3 has 16 amino acids. Per germline, CDR1 LGHDT and CDR2 YNNKEL (reference sequence). The CDR3: CASSQEGAGAVSTQYF. The CDR3 coding sequence is TGTGCCAGCAGCCAAGAGGGGGCAGGGGCGGTTTCCACGCAGTATTTT.

This chain joins TRBV6-5 and TRBJ2-1, with TRBD2 identical over 9 bases. The CDR3 sequence is 16 residues long. Germline loops: CDR1 MNHEY, CDR2 SVGAGI. The V gene end was trimmed by 6 bases and the J gene end by 4 bases; junction bases not matched to a gene: 10. The CDR3 here is CASRPSGTRDYNEQFF. The CDR3, as DNA: TGTGCCAGCAGACCTAGCGGGACAAGGGATTACAATGAGCAGTTCTTC.